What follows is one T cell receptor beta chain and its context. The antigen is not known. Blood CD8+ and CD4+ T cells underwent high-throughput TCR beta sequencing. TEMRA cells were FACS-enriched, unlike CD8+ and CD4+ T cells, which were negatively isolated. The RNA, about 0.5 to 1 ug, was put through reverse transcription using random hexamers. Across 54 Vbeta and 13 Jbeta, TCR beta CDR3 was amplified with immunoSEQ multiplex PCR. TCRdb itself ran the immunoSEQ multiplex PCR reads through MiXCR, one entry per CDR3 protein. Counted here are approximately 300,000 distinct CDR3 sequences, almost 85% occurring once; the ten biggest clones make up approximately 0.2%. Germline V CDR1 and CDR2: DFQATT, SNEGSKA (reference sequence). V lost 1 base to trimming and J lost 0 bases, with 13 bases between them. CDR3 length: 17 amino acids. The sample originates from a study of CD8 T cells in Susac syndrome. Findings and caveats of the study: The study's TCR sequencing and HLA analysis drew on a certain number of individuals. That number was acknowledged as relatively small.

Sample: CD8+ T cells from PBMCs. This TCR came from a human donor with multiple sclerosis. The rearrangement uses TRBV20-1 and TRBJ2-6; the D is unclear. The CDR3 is CSARVPGSVSGANVLTF. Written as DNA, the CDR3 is TGCAGTGCTAGAGTTCCAGGATCTGTCTCTGGGGCCAACGTCCTGACTTTC.